One sample yielded the 25 T cell receptor beta chains listed below, sequenced in a study of shared clonotypes between healthy human individuals. The assay was immunoSEQ multiplex PCR, and TCRdb's table has in-frame clones only and misses some. Of 550,000 to 850,000 clones in the sample, approximately 72% were seen once. Sample: memory CD4+ T cells sorted from blood. Regarding subset: CD45RA-negative fraction. The receptors were sampled from a woman aged 25 to 39 in good health.

The V gene is TRBV5-1, the J gene TRBJ2-6, with D perhaps TRBD2 (5 bases). Trimming removed 0 bases at V and 4 bases at J, with 14 bases between. CDR1 and CDR2 from the germline V gene are SGHRS and YFSETQ. The length of the CDR3 is 17 residues. The CDR3 coding sequence is TGCGCCAGCAGCTTGGATCGTCGGGGTAGCGGGGCCAACGTCCTGACTTTC. Translating gives CASSLDRRGSGANVLTF.

Ten or more counts support this clone. The chain uses TRBV28 and TRBJ2-3; 7 bases match TRBD2. This CDR3 region has 16 residues. CDR1 MDHEN and CDR2 SYDVKM come from the germline V gene. V shed 6 bases and J 5 bases; nucleotides not matched to a gene: 14. The CDR3 coding sequence is TGTGCCAGCAGCCCAGGGCAGGCGGGAGCGGGAGATACGCAGTATTTT. Its protein is CASSPGQAGAGDTQYF.

This clone was seen just once. The V call is TRBV6-1, the J call TRBJ1-2, with a tentative D call TRBD1 (6 bases). Germline assignment: CDR1 MNHNS and CDR2 SASEGT. The CDR3 sequence is 13 residues long. Trimming stripped 4 bases from V and 3 bases from J, with 9 bases between. Here the CDR3 reads CASSAQGDYGYTF. In DNA form, the CDR3 reads TGTGCCAGCAGTGCACAGGGTGACTATGGCTACACCTTC.

V usage is TRBV28 and J usage is TRBJ2-7, with TRBD1 matching over 12 bases. This CDR3 contains 15 residues. Germline V gene data show CDR1 as MDHEN and CDR2 as SYDVKM. V was clipped by 3 bases and J by 5 bases; unmatched bases: 5. In nucleotides, the CDR3 is TGTGCCAGCAGTTTGAGGGGACAGGGGGCAAACGAGCAGTACTTC. Its protein is CASSLRGQGANEQYF.

This chain uses TRBV6-5 with TRBJ2-7; 8 bases line up with TRBD2. Germline CDR1 MNHEY, CDR2 SVGAGI. The J segment lost 5 bases and the V segment lost 6 bases, leaving 12 bases of the junction unmatched. The CDR3 is 15 residues long. The CDR3 DNA reads TGTGCCAGCAGCAATCTAGCGGGCCCCCTCGACGAGCAGTACTTC. Its protein is CASSNLAGPLDEQYF.

The V call is TRBV7-9, the J call TRBJ1-3; 7 bases map to TRBD1. J gave up 4 bases and V 5 bases, and 8 bases lay outside the gene matches. Germline V gene sequence: CDR1 SEHNR, CDR2 FQNEAQ (reference sequence). The CDR3 runs to 15 residues. The CDR3 nucleotides read TGTGCCAGCAGCGCCATGACAGGGTACGGAAACACCATATATTTT. Translation: CASSAMTGYGNTIYF.

This chain joins TRBV2 and TRBJ1-5; a weak D match, TRBD1 (5 bases). The CDR3 has 15 residues. The germline V gene has CDR1 SNHLY and CDR2 FYNNEI. With 3 bases removed from V and 4 bases from J, the gap between germline ends came to 13 bases. CDR3 amino acids: CASSERPGTNQPQHF. The CDR3 DNA follows: TGTGCCAGCAGTGAGCGTCCAGGGACGAATCAGCCCCAGCATTTT.

The genes are TRBV14 and TRBJ1-4; D is uncertain. The CDR3 extends over 14 amino acids. Germline V CDR1 and CDR2: SGHDN, FVKESK. Deletions cut 5 bases from V and 0 bases from J, with 7 bases between. CDR3 region: CASSKTATNEKLFF. Written as DNA, the CDR3 is TGTGCCAGCAGCAAAACCGCAACTAATGAAAAACTGTTTTTT.

The chain recombines TRBV19 with TRBJ1-2; TRBD1 matches at 7 bases. Germline CDR1 and CDR2: LNHDA and SQIVND (reference sequence). The CDR3 runs to 15 residues. Trimming took 6 bases from V and 4 from J; bases not matched to a gene: 11. The CDR3 here is CASRGQVLLPYGYTF. Here the CDR3 DNA reads TGTGCCAGTAGAGGACAGGTCCTATTACCCTATGGCTACACCTTC.

The chain couples TRBV9 to TRBJ2-5; weak D call: TRBD2 (6 bases). The closer fit of TRBJ2-7 to the DNA end suggests the J call may be wrong. The CDR3 loop spans 14 amino acids. The germline CDR1 and CDR2 sequences are SGDLS and YYNGEE. The CDR3 DNA follows: TGTGCCAGCAGCGCCCGGGACTTCTCCTACGAGCAGTACTTC. Its translation: CASSARDFSYEQYF.

The V and J genes are TRBV28 and TRBJ2-7, with D possibly being TRBD2 (6 bases). Germline V CDR1 and CDR2: MDHEN, SYDVKM. CDR3 length equals 15 residues. The V and J ends lost 1 base and 2 bases respectively, with 12 bases between them. CDR3 residues: CASSLLAGRTYEQYF. Here the CDR3 DNA reads TGTGCCAGCAGTTTATTGGCGGGACGGACCTACGAGCAGTACTTC.

This clone came up a few times. Other DNA sequences in this sample translate to the same CDR3. The rearrangement uses TRBV28 and TRBJ1-2; no definite D call. This CDR3 spans 11 amino acids. CDR1 is MDHEN and CDR2 is SYDVKM in the germline V gene. Trimming left V 3 bases short and J 6 bases short, with 5 bases between. Here the CDR3 DNA reads TGTGCCAGCAGTTTCCGCGATGGCTACACCTTC. It is translated as CASSFRDGYTF.

As DNA, the CDR3 is TGTGCCAGCAGTTTTCGGACAGGCAATGGCTACACCTTC. Protein product: CASSFRTGNGYTF. The chain carries TRBV2 and TRBJ1-2; 7 positions match TRBD1. Trimming at V came to 5 bases and at J to 6 bases, leaving 6 bases not matched to a gene. This CDR3 spans 13 amino acids. Germline V gives CDR1 SNHLY, CDR2 FYNNEI.

The table lists this clone with many counts. This chain's CDR3 is CASGGWQGGEQYF. The CDR3 coding sequence is TGTGCCAGCGGAGGCTGGCAAGGAGGAGAGCAGTACTTC. V usage is TRBV6-6 and J usage is TRBJ2-7, with TRBD2 as a possible D gene (5 bases). Trimming stripped 8 bases from V and 7 bases from J, with 18 bases between. Germline CDR1 MNHNY, CDR2 SVGAGI (reference sequence). CDR3 size: 13 residues.

Turning to this clone: Being one base from a much bigger clone, this may be a read error. Other DNA sequences from this sample encode an identical CDR3 as well. V is TRBV5-1 and J is TRBJ2-1; TRBD2 matches at 12 bases. The CDR3 consists of 15 residues. V lost 4 bases to trimming and J lost 4 bases; unmatched junction nucleotides: 3. Germline lookup yields CDR1 SGHRS and CDR2 YFSETQ. The CDR3 loop reads CASSPTSGSYNEQFF. The DNA for the CDR3 is TGCGCCAGCAGCCCGACTAGCGGGAGTTACAATGAGCAGTTCTTC.

CDR3 sequence (DNA): TGTGCCACCAGGACTAGCGGGAGCTCCTACAATGAGCAGTTCTTC. Translating it yields CATRTSGSSYNEQFF. The chain has TRBV10-3 and TRBJ2-1, with TRBD2 identical over 13 bases. Germline V gene sequence: CDR1 ENHRY, CDR2 SYGVKD. The CDR3 contains 15 residues. V lost 10 bases and J lost 0; bases outside the gene matches: 3.

This rearrangement joins TRBV28 to TRBJ2-1; 8 nucleotides match TRBD2. Germline V lookup: CDR1 MDHEN, CDR2 SYDVKM. There are 14 residues in the CDR3. Trimming at V came to 2 bases and at J to 8 bases, leaving 5 bases not matched to a gene. In DNA form, the CDR3 reads TGTGCCAGCAGTTTAAACCTAGCGGGCCATGAGCAGTTCTTC. It codes for CASSLNLAGHEQFF.

This rearrangement joins TRBV4-2 to TRBJ2-1; TRBD2 matches 14 bases. With V trimmed by 0 bases and J by 8 bases, 3 bases remained unmatched. The CDR3 extends over 16 amino acids. CDR1 is LGHNA and CDR2 is YNFKEQ in the germline V gene. The CDR3 is CASSQDGTSGSYEQFF. In nucleotides, the CDR3 is TGTGCCAGCAGCCAAGATGGGACTAGCGGGAGTTATGAGCAGTTCTTC.

There are many counts of this clone. V is TRBV28 and J is TRBJ1-5, with D perhaps matching TRBD1 (5 bases). The CDR3 contains 12 residues. Deletions cut 6 bases from V and 11 bases from J, with 14 bases between. Germline loops: CDR1 MDHEN, CDR2 SYDVKM. The CDR3 DNA is TGTGCCAGCAGCCCTCAGGGATTTACCCAGCATTTT. Protein sequence: CASSPQGFTQHF.

V and J are TRBV28 and TRBJ1-2, with D possibly matching TRBD1 (6 bases). This CDR3 comprises 16 residues. CDR1 and CDR2 from the germline V gene are MDHEN and SYDVKM. V shed 3 bases and J shed 2 bases, with 16 bases lying between them. CDR3: CASSLDSTLINYGYTF. Here the CDR3 DNA reads TGTGCCAGCAGTTTGGACAGTACCCTCATAAACTATGGCTACACCTTC.

V gene TRBV6-1 combines with J gene TRBJ1-1, with TRBD1 identical over 7 bases. Germline V lookup: CDR1 MNHNS, CDR2 SASEGT. The ends lost 7 bases at V and 7 bases at J; junction bases unmatched: 9. This CDR3 region has 13 residues. The CDR3 loop reads CASIPDRYGEAFF. For the CDR3, the DNA is TGTGCCAGCATCCCGGACAGGTACGGTGAAGCTTTCTTT.

The chain uses TRBV6-6 and TRBJ2-7, with a possible D match to TRBD1 (6 bases). The germline CDR1 and CDR2 sequences are MNHNY and SVGAGI (reference sequence). CDR3 length equals 13 residues. V was shortened by 0 bases and J by 4 bases, with 7 bases between the two germline ends. CDR3 sequence: CASSYSQGYEQYF. The CDR3 nucleotides read TGTGCCAGCAGTTACTCGCAGGGGTACGAGCAGTACTTC.

The chain carries TRBV29-1 and TRBJ1-5; D ambiguous. Per germline, CDR1 SQVTM and CDR2 ANQGSEA. The V end was cut by 4 bases, the J end by 0 bases, with 7 bases between. The CDR3 spans 13 residues. Here the CDR3 DNA reads TGCAGCGTTGGAGATAATAGCAATCAGCCCCAGCATTTT. Its translation is CSVGDNSNQPQHF.

This clone has more than one count but fewer than ten. V is TRBV19 and J is TRBJ2-7; no reliable D call. Deletions cut 5 bases from V and 0 bases from J, with 11 bases between. The V gene's germline CDR1 is LNHDA and CDR2 SQIVND (reference sequence). This CDR3 is built from 14 residues. In nucleotides, the CDR3 is TGTGCCAGTAGTCTATCGACGGTCTCCTACGAGCAGTACTTC. Translation: CASSLSTVSYEQYF.

V usage is TRBV19 and J usage is TRBJ2-7, with 10 bases matching TRBD2. V lost 1 base to trimming and J lost 5 bases; unmatched junction nucleotides: 8. Germline V gene sequence: CDR1 LNHDA, CDR2 SQIVND (reference sequence). The CDR3 is 16 residues long. The CDR3 DNA sequence: TGTGCCAGTAGTATAGGGGCTAGCGGGAGTTTCCACGAGCAGTACTTC. Amino acids: CASSIGASGSFHEQYF.